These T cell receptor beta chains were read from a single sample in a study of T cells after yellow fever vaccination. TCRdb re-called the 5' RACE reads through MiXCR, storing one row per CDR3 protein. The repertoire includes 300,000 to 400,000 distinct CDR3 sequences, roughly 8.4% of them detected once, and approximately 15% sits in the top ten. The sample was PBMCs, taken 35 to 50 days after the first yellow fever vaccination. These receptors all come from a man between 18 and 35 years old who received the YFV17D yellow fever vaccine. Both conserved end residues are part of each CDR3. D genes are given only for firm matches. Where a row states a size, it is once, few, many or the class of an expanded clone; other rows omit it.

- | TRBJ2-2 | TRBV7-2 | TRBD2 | CASSPGTSGENTGELFF | TGTGCCAGCAGCCCCGGGACTAGCGGAGAGAACACCGGGGAGCTGTTTTTT
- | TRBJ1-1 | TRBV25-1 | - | CASTSGTVNTEAFF | TGTGCCAGCACCTCGGGGACGGTGAACACTGAAGCTTTCTTT
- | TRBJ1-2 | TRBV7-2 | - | CASSLTWGNYGYTF | TGTGCCAGCAGCTTAACTTGGGGGAACTATGGCTACACCTTC
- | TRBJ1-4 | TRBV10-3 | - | CAISESVVATNEKLFF | TGTGCCATCAGTGAGTCTGTGGTGGCAACTAATGAAAAACTGTTTTTT
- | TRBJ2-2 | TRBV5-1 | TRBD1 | CASRPFGTGATGELFF | TGCGCCAGCAGGCCGTTCGGGACAGGGGCAACCGGGGAGCTGTTTTTT
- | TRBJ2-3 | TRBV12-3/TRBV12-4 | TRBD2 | CASRLLRTSGDTQYF | TGTGCCAGCAGGTTGCTCCGCACTAGCGGAGATACGCAGTATTTT
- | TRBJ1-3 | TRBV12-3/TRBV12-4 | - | CASSPPPDTIYF | TGTGCCAGCAGTCCTCCGCCGGACACCATATATTTT
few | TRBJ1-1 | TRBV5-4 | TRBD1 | CASSGRDSLNTEAFF | TGTGCCAGCAGCGGGCGGGACAGTTTGAACACTGAAGCTTTCTTT
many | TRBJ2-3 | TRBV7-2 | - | CASSSFIQYGSTDTQYF | TGTGCCAGCAGCTCCTTTATACAATATGGTAGCACAGATACGCAGTATTTT
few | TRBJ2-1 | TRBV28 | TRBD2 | CASSPLAEGHNEQFF | TGTGCCAGCAGTCCCCTAGCGGAGGGGCACAATGAGCAGTTCTTC
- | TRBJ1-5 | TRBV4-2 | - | CASSLAPGTQPQHF | TGTGCCAGCAGTCTAGCCCCAGGAACTCAGCCCCAGCATTTT
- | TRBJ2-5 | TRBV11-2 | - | CASSRDIVETQYF | TGTGCCAGCAGCAGGGACATAGTTGAGACCCAGTACTTC
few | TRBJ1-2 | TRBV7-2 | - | CASSLSREAMGYTF | TGTGCCAGCAGCTTATCCAGGGAGGCCATGGGCTACACCTTC
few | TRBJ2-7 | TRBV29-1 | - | CSVRGGQYEQYF | TGCAGCGTCCGAGGGGGACAATACGAGCAGTACTTC
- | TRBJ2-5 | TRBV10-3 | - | CAISESTSDQETQYF | TGTGCCATCAGTGAGTCGACCAGCGACCAAGAGACCCAGTACTTC
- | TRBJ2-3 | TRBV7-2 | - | CASSLVVAVITDTQYF | TGTGCCAGCAGCTTAGTTGTAGCGGTGATCACAGATACGCAGTATTTT
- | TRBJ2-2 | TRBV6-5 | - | CASSYFRNTGELFF | TGTGCCAGCAGTTACTTCAGAAACACCGGGGAGCTGTTTTTT
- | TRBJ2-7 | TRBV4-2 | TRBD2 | CASSQESGAGISYEQYF | TGTGCCAGCAGCCAAGAATCCGGAGCGGGAATCTCCTACGAGCAGTACTTC
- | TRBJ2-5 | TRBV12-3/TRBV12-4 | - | CASSYNVQETQYF | TGTGCCAGCAGTTACAACGTCCAAGAGACCCAGTACTTC
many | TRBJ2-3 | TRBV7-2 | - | CASSSRGSTDTQYF | TGTGCCAGCAGCTCGAGGGGAAGCACAGATACGCAGTATTTT
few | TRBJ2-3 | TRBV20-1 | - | CSAPSLGGADTQYF | TGCAGTGCTCCCTCGCTTGGAGGCGCAGATACGCAGTATTTT
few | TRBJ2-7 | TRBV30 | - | CAWSGGPQGRYEQYF | TGTGCCTGGAGTGGAGGACCCCAAGGGCGCTACGAGCAGTACTTC
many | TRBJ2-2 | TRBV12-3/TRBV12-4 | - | CASSTLGTGELFF | TGTGCCAGCAGTACTCTAGGCACCGGGGAGCTGTTTTTT
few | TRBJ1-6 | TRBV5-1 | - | CASSEGRDSPLHF | TGCGCCAGCAGTGAGGGGCGAGATTCACCCCTCCACTTT
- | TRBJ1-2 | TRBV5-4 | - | CASIEDTLYGYTF | TGTGCCAGCATCGAAGACACACTCTATGGCTACACCTTC
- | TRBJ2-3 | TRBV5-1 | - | CASSPGVAVRTDTQYF | TGCGCCAGCAGCCCAGGGGTAGCGGTGCGCACAGATACGCAGTATTTT
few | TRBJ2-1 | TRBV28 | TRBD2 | CASTHGTSYGNEQFF | TGTGCCAGCACTCATGGGACTAGCTACGGGAATGAGCAGTTCTTC
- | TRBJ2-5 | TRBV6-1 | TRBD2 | CASRGLAGPGAQYF | TGTGCCAGTCGGGGGCTAGCGGGTCCCGGAGCCCAGTACTTC
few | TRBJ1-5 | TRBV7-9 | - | CASSNREVNQPQHF | TGTGCCAGCAGCAACAGAGAGGTCAATCAGCCCCAGCATTTT
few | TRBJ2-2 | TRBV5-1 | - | CASSGVTQGKDTGELFF | TGCGCCAGCAGCGGGGTTACCCAGGGTAAAGACACCGGGGAGCTGTTTTTT
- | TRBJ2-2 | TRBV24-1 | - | CASARGFPGELFF | TGTGCCAGCGCACGGGGATTCCCCGGGGAGCTGTTTTTT
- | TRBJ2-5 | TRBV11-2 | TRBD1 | CASSPRPTGDETQYF | TGTGCCAGCAGCCCCCGCCCGACAGGGGATGAGACCCAGTACTTC
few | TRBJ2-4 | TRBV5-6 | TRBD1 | CASSPTGGGKNIQYF | TGTGCCAGCAGCCCGACAGGGGGTGGCAAAAACATTCAGTACTTC
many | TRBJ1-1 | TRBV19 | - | CASSIWAAGSGTEAFF | TGTGCCAGTAGTATATGGGCTGCAGGGTCGGGCACTGAAGCTTTCTTT
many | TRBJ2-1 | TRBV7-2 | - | CASSLGAQSYNEQFF | TGTGCCAGCAGCTTGGGGGCTCAATCCTACAATGAGCAGTTCTTC
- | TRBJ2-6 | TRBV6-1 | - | CASTFSDSGANVLTF | TGTGCCAGCACCTTCAGCGACTCTGGGGCCAACGTCCTGACTTTC
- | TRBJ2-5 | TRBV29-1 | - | CSVVVIQETQYF | TGCAGCGTTGTGGTGATCCAAGAGACCCAGTACTTC
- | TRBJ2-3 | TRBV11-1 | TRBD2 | CASSTDSGGVASTDTQYF | TGTGCCAGCAGCACAGATAGCGGGGGAGTAGCTAGCACAGATACGCAGTATTTT
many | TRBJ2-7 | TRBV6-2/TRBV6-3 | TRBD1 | CASSWGQDDEQYF | TGTGCCAGCAGTTGGGGACAGGATGACGAGCAGTACTTC
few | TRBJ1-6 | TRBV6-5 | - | CASSYPGERAFTLHF | TGTGCCAGCAGTTACCCGGGGGAGCGGGCATTCACCCTCCACTTT
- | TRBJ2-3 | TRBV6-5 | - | CASSLSPGTTQYF | TGTGCCAGCAGTCTATCTCCTGGGACTACGCAGTATTTT
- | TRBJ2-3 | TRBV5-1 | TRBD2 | CASSFGSGGWTDTQYF | TGCGCCAGCAGCTTTGGGAGCGGGGGGTGGACAGATACGCAGTATTTT